The text below deals with one T cell receptor (beta chain). These data are taken from a study of blood T cell repertoires in COVID-19. Some clones are missing from TCRdb's copy, which holds only in-frame ones; the method was immunoSEQ multiplex PCR. The repertoire holds over 85,000 clones, with approximately 87% as singletons. The germline CDR1 and CDR2 sequences are KGHSH and LQKENI. The ends lost 3 bases at V and 9 bases at J; junction bases unmatched: 8. This CDR3 spans 15 amino acids. The sequence derives from a human donor in a cohort sampled during active COVID-19. The sample was peripheral blood. This chain uses TRBV18 with TRBJ2-1; 10 bases agree with TRBD2. CDR3 bases: TGTGCCAGCTCACCTGAGCGGGGGGGTATCGGTGAGCAGTTCTTC. Translation: CASSPERGGIGEQFF. Looking up the rest from reference TRBV18 and TRBJ2-1 gives the full variable domain: NAGVMQNPRHLVRRRGQEARLRCSPMKGHSHVYWYRQLPEEGLKFMVYLQKENIIDESGMPKERFSAEFPKEGPSILRIQQVVRGDSAAYFCASSPERGGIGEQFFGPGTRLTVL.